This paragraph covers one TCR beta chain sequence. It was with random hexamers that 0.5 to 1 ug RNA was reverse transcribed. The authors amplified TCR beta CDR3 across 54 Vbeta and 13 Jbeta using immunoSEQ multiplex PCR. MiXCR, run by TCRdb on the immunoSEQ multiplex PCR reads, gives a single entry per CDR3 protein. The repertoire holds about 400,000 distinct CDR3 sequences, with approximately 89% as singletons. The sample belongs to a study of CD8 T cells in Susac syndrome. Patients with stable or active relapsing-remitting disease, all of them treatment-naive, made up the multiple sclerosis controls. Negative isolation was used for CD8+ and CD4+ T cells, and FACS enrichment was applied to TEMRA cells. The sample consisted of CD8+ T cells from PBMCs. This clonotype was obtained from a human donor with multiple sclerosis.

CDR3 coding DNA: TGTGCCAGCAGCGTAGGGAGGGACGTAGCGGGGGGCTACACCTTC. Its translation: CASSVGRDVAGGYTF. The J gene is TRBJ1-2, the V gene TRBV9; maybe TRBD1 (5 bases). This CDR3 has 15 residues. Between the trimmed V and J ends, which lost 0 bases and 8 bases, there was a span of 17 bases. Germline V lookup: CDR1 SGDLS, CDR2 YYNGEE.